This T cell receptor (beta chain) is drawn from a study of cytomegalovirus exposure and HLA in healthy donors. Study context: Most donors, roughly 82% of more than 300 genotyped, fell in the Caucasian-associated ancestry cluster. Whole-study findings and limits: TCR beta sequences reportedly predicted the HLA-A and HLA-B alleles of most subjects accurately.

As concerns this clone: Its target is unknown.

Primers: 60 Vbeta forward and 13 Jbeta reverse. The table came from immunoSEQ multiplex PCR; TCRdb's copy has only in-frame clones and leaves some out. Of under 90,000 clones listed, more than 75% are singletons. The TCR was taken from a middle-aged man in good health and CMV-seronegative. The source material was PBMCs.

CDR3 bases: TGTGCCAGCAGCGTAGGGGGCAGCAGTATTGGAAACACCATATATTTT. It translates to CASSVGGSSIGNTIYF. The chain employs TRBV9 and TRBJ1-3, with a possible D match to TRBD1 (5 bases). The CDR3 length is 16 residues. The germline V gene encodes CDR1 SGDLS and CDR2 YYNGEE. The V and J ends lost 0 bases and 3 bases respectively, with 13 bases between them.